The 21 T cell receptor beta chains below were found in one sample sequenced in a study of T cell clones after liver transplantation (dated by TCRdb to about 2019). Receptor amplification or capture employed the immunoSEQ multiplex PCR assay. TCRdb holds this immuneACCESS table with in-frame rearrangements only. Some clones are missing; in checked studies, unresolved V genes explain under half, and the rest has no known cause. A total of 40,000 to 55,000 clones appear in this sample, around 84% of them only once. About 2.6% of the sample is held by the ten biggest clonotypes. Material: CD4+ T cells from blood, obtained 24 months after liver transplant. The receptors were sampled from a human patient who received a liver transplant. After a transplant, some T cells may have been passed on by the graft donor.

V usage is TRBV1 and J usage is TRBJ2-3; the DNA was not compared with TRBD2, the D call given in the table. TRBV1 is flagged as a pseudogene. CDR3 size: 18 residues. CDR3 nucleotide sequence: TGCACCAGCAGCCAAGAGGTCGGGGGGCCCCCCCAACCCTATACGCAGTATTTT. It encodes CTSSQEVGGPPQPYTQYF.

V usage is TRBV5-1 and J usage is TRBJ2-6; D not resolved. In germline, CDR1 is SGHRS, CDR2 YFSETQ. Trimming left V 1 base short and J 2 bases short, with 7 bases between. The CDR3 covers 15 residues. CDR3 region: CASSLSYPGANVLTF. As DNA, the CDR3 is TGCGCCAGCAGCTTGTCGTATCCTGGGGCCAACGTCCTGACTTTC.

The chain recombines TRBV2 with TRBJ1-2; the D gene is possibly TRBD1 (5 bases). The CDR3 extends over 16 amino acids. The germline V and J ends were trimmed by 7 bases and 2 bases, with 20 bases remaining between them. From germline, CDR1 is SNHLY and CDR2 FYNNEI. The chain's CDR3 is CASTTSSVGGNYGYTF. The CDR3 DNA is TGTGCCAGCACCACCTCATCGGTGGGGGGAAACTATGGCTACACCTTC. The full variable domain, in which reference TRBV2 and TRBJ1-2 provide the parts outside the CDR3, is EPEVTQTPSHQVTQMGQEVILRCVPISNHLYFYWYRQILGQKVEFLVSFYNNEISEKSEIFDDQFSVERPDGSNFTLKIRSTKLEDSAMYFCASTTSSVGGNYGYTFGSGTRLTVV.

The J gene is TRBJ1-1, the V gene TRBV19, with 10 bases lining up with TRBD1. Germline V lookup: CDR1 LNHDA, CDR2 SQIVND (reference sequence). V shed 7 bases and J 5 bases; nucleotides not matched to a gene: 13. The CDR3 spans 16 residues. In nucleotides, the CDR3 is TGTGCCAGTACCGAACATCCGGGGACAGGGGTGACTGAAGCTTTCTTT. Its protein product is CASTEHPGTGVTEAFF.

This clone came up once. V is TRBV7-3 and J is TRBJ2-3; possible D gene TRBD2, 6 bases. V lost 5 bases and J lost 9, with 18 bases in between. Per the germline V gene, CDR1 is SGHTA and CDR2 is FQGTGA. This CDR3 comprises 14 residues. DNA of the CDR3: TGTGCCAGCAGCCCCCAGGAAGGTGCGGGGACGCAGTATTTT. The encoded protein is CASSPQEGAGTQYF.

This clone was seen more than once but under ten times. The rearrangement uses TRBV7-9 and TRBJ2-1; 11 bases fit TRBD2. CDR1 and CDR2 (germline): SEHNR, FQNEAQ (reference sequence). The ends lost 1 base at V and 9 bases at J; junction bases unmatched: 8. This CDR3 spans 16 amino acids. CDR3 bases: TGTGCCAGCAGCTTAGGGGTACTAGCGGGGGTTCTTGAGCAGTTCTTC. Its protein is CASSLGVLAGVLEQFF.

V and J are TRBV6-4 and TRBJ2-2; possible D gene TRBD2, 6 bases. The CDR3 is 16 residues long. Germline V CDR1 and CDR2: MRHNA, SNTAGT. The germline V and J ends were trimmed by 3 bases and 5 bases, with 16 bases remaining between them. As DNA, the CDR3 is TGTGCCAGCAGTGAATATATAGGGACTCCGACCGGGGAGCTGTTTTTT. It yields the protein CASSEYIGTPTGELFF.

The genes are TRBV7-2 and TRBJ1-4; 8 bases align to TRBD1. CDR3 length: 15 amino acids. V dropped 4 bases and J dropped 4; count of bases not matched to a gene: 5. Germline V gene sequence: CDR1 SGHTA, CDR2 FQGNSA. CDR3 loop: CASSSDRGVNEKLFF. CDR3 nucleotides: TGTGCCAGCAGCTCAGACAGGGGCGTTAATGAAAAACTGTTTTTT.

The chain couples TRBV6-1 to TRBJ2-2, with D possibly TRBD2 on 6 matching bases. Germline CDR1 is MNHNS and CDR2 is SASEGT. The CDR3 covers 15 residues. The germline V and J ends were trimmed by 6 bases and 3 bases, with 14 bases remaining between them. The CDR3 DNA reads as TGTGCCAGCAGGCGGGGTGCGTCGGACACCGGGGAGCTGTTTTTT. It translates to CASRRGASDTGELFF.

This chain links TRBV6-6 with TRBJ2-7, with TRBD2 matching 10 bases. This CDR3 contains 15 residues. Germline V lookup: CDR1 MNHNY, CDR2 SVGAGI (reference sequence). J was trimmed by 4 bases and V by 5 bases; bases with no gene match: 8. The CDR3 region is CASSTSSGRSYEQYF. CDR3 nucleotides: TGTGCCAGCAGTACGTCTAGCGGGAGATCGTACGAGCAGTACTTC.

This chain joins TRBV19 and TRBJ1-1; tentative D call: TRBD1 (5 bases). The CDR3 runs 12 residues. From germline, CDR1 is LNHDA and CDR2 SQIVND (reference sequence). The V gene lost 6 bases and the J gene lost 6 bases, with 11 bases spanning the gap. The chain's CDR3 is CASRVRGSEAFF. The CDR3, as DNA: TGTGCCAGTAGAGTACGGGGGTCTGAAGCTTTCTTT.

V and J are TRBV28 and TRBJ2-1, with TRBD2 as a possible D gene (5 bases). The CDR3 covers 16 residues. V shed 6 bases and J shed 0 bases, with 15 bases lying between them. Germline CDR1 reads MDHEN; CDR2 reads SYDVKM. This CDR3 reads CASSLSLGLSYNEQFF. The CDR3 DNA sequence: TGTGCCAGCAGCCTTTCCCTAGGACTCTCCTACAATGAGCAGTTCTTC. The full variable domain, completed using reference TRBV28 and TRBJ2-1, is DVKVTQSSRYLVKRTGEKVFLECVQDMDHENMFWYRQDPGLGLRLIYFSYDVKMKEKGDIPEGYSVSREKKERFSLILESASTNQTSMYLCASSLSLGLSYNEQFFGPGTRLTVL.

The chain is built from TRBV11-2 and TRBJ2-7, with 7 bases matching TRBD1. The CDR3 runs 16 residues. Germline V gene data show CDR1 as SGHAT and CDR2 as FQNNGV. The ends lost 6 bases at V and 0 bases at J; junction bases unmatched: 11. The CDR3 nucleotides are TGTGCCAGCAGTAGGACAGGACCATTCAGCTCCTACGAGCAGTACTTC. This codes for CASSRTGPFSSYEQYF.

This chain connects TRBV6-1 to TRBJ1-6; D unclear. The V end lost 8 bases, the J end lost 3 bases, and 8 bases lay between the germline ends. The CDR3 sequence is 13 residues long. The germline gives CDR1 MNHNS, CDR2 SASEGT. The CDR3 here is CASVRDYNSPLHF. The CDR3 DNA reads as TGTGCCAGCGTCCGGGACTATAATTCACCCCTCCACTTT.

The chain employs TRBV28 and TRBJ1-2; perhaps TRBD1 as D (5 bases). Trimming stripped 6 bases from V and 2 bases from J, with 10 bases between. From germline, CDR1 is MDHEN and CDR2 SYDVKM. The CDR3 has 13 residues. For the CDR3, the DNA is TGTGCCAGCAGGATCCAGGGAAACTATGGCTACACCTTC. Translated, it gives CASRIQGNYGYTF.

In nucleotides, the CDR3 is TGTGCCAGCAGTGGCAGGGGAGGTGGCAATCAGCCCCAGCATTTT. As protein: CASSGRGGGNQPQHF. The V gene is TRBV6-5, the J gene TRBJ1-5; D perhaps matches TRBD1 (6 bases). V shed 5 bases and J shed 2 bases, with 13 bases lying between them. This CDR3 has 15 residues. Germline V CDR1 and CDR2: MNHEY, SVGAGI.

V and J are TRBV5-1 and TRBJ1-2, with D uncertain. The CDR3 length is 12 residues. The germline gives CDR1 SGHRS, CDR2 YFSETQ. V was clipped by 4 bases and J by 4 bases, with 8 bases between them. CDR3 amino acids: CASSRGVYGYTF. The CDR3 nucleotides read TGCGCCAGCAGCCGGGGAGTCTATGGCTACACCTTC.

V gene TRBV7-2 combines with J gene TRBJ2-7, with D possibly being TRBD1 (8 bases). From germline, CDR1 is SGHTA and CDR2 FQGNSA. CDR3 length equals 14 residues. The V and J ends lost 5 bases and 6 bases respectively, with 17 bases between them. CDR3 sequence reads: CASSRRTGRGEQYF. CDR3 DNA sequence: TGTGCCAGCAGCCGCCGGACAGGGAGGGGCGAGCAGTACTTC.

V and J are TRBV7-2 and TRBJ2-5; the D gene is possibly TRBD2 (5 bases). Germline CDR1 is SGHTA and CDR2 is FQGNSA. The CDR3 has 13 amino acids. Trimming stripped 3 bases from V and 5 bases from J, with 10 bases between. CDR3 loop: CASSFSRGETQYF. CDR3 nucleotides: TGTGCCAGCAGCTTTTCTAGAGGGGAGACCCAGTACTTC.

The chain links TRBV6-1 to TRBJ2-3; the D gene is possibly TRBD2 (5 bases). CDR1 and CDR2 (germline): MNHNS, SASEGT. The CDR3 consists of 14 residues. Trimming pared 3 bases from V and 4 bases from J, leaving 11 bases between. The CDR3 loop is CASSEVRVADTQYF. The DNA for the CDR3 is TGTGCCAGCAGTGAGGTGCGGGTGGCAGATACGCAGTATTTT.

This sequence joins TRBV2 and TRBJ2-7, with D uncertain. CDR1 and CDR2 (germline): SNHLY, FYNNEI. V lost 7 bases and J lost 3, with 4 bases in between. This CDR3 has 10 residues. The CDR3 here is CASTVYEQYF. CDR3 DNA: TGTGCCAGCACCGTCTACGAGCAGTACTTC.